This T cell receptor (beta chain) originates from a study of response to subunit inactivated influenza vaccine. The study, taken as a whole, reports: There was a suggestion from the authors that each seasonal influenza vaccination recruits few new T cells.

This CDR3 contains 18 residues. J gave up 0 bases and V 0 bases, and 3 bases lay outside the gene matches. Germline V gives CDR1 SGDLS, CDR2 YYNGEE. TCRdb fed the RT-PCR reads into MiXCR, producing one record per CDR3 protein. This table holds approximately 700,000 distinct CDR3 sequences, 15% to 18% found once. As concerns this clonotype: Its antigen remains unknown.

The clonotype was recovered from a man aged 50-59 years who received an inactivated influenza vaccine. The V and J genes are TRBV9 and TRBJ2-2, with 12 bases identical to TRBD2. Sequenced material: PBMCs from blood, taken less than 13 days after vaccination. This chain's CDR3 is CASSVGWTSGANTGELFF. CDR3 nucleotides: TGTGCCAGCAGCGTAGGTTGGACTAGCGGGGCGAACACCGGGGAGCTGTTTTTT.